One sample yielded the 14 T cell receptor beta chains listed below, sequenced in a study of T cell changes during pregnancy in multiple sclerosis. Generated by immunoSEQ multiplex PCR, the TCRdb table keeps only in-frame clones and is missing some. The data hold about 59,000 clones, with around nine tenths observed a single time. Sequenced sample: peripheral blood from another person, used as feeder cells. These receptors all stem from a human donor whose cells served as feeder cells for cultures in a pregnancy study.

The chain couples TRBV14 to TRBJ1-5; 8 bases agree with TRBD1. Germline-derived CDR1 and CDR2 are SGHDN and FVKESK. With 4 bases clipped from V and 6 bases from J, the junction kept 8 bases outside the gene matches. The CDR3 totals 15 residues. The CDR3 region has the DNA TGTGCCAGCAGCCCCGGGACAGGATCAGGTCAGCCCCAGCATTTT. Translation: CASSPGTGSGQPQHF. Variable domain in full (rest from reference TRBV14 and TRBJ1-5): EAGVTQFPSHSVIEKGQTVTLRCDPISGHDNLYWYRRVMGKEIKFLLHFVKESKQDESGMPNNRFLAERTGGTYSTLKVQPAELEDSGVYFCASSPGTGSGQPQHFGDGTRLSIL.

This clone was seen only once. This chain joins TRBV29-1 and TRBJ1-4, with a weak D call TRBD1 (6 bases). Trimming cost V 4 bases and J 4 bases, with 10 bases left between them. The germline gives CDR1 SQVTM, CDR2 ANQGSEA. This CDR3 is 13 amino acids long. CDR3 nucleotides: TGCAGCGTTGTAGAAGGGGGTAATGAAAAACTGTTTTTT. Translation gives CSVVEGGNEKLFF.

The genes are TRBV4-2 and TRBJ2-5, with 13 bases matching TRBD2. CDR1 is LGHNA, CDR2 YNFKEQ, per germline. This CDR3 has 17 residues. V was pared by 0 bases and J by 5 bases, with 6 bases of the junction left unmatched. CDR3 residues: CASSQDRTSGSQETQYF. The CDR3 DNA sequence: TGTGCCAGCAGCCAAGACCGGACTAGCGGGAGTCAGGAGACCCAGTACTTC.

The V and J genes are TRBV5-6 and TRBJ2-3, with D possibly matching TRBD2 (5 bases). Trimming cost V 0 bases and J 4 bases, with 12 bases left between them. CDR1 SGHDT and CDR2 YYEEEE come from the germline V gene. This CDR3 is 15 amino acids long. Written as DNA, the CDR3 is TGTGCCAGCAGCTTGGGCCTAGCCGGGCCAGATACGCAGTATTTT. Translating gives CASSLGLAGPDTQYF. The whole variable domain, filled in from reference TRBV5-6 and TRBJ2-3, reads DAGVTQSPTHLIKTRGQQVTLRCSPKSGHDTVSWYQQALGQGPQFIFQYYEEEERQRGNFPDRFSGHQFPNYSSELNVNALLLGDSALYLCASSLGLAGPDTQYFGPGTRLTVL.

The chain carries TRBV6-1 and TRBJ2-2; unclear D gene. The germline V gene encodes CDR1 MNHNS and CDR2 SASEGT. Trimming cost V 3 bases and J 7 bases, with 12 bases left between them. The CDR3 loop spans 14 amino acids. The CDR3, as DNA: TGTGCCAGCAGTGAGAATATTATGATCGGGGAGCTGTTTTTT. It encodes CASSENIMIGELFF.

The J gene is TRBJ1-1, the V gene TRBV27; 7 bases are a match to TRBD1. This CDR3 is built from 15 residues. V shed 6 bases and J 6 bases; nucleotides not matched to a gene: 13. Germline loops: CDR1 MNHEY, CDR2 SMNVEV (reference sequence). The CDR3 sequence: CASRPNDREGPEAFF. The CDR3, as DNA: TGTGCCAGCAGGCCCAACGACAGGGAAGGACCTGAAGCTTTCTTT.

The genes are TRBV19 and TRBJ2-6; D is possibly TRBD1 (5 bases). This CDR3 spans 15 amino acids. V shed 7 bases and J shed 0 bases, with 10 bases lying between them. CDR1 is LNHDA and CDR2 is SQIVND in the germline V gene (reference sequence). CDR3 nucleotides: TGTGCCAGTATAGCAGGGTACTCTGGGGCCAACGTCCTGACTTTC. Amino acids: CASIAGYSGANVLTF.

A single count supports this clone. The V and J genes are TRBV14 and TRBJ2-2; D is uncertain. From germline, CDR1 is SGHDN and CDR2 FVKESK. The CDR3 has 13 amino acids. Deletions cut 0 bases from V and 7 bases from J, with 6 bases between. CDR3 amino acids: CASSQDTHGELFF. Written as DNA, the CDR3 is TGTGCCAGCAGCCAAGACACCCACGGGGAGCTGTTTTTT.

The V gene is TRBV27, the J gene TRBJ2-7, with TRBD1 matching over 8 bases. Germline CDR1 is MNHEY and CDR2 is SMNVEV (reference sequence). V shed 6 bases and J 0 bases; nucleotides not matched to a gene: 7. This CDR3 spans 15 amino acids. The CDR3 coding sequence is TGTGCCAGCAGGGCCGGGACAGGCCTCTCCTACGAGCAGTACTTC. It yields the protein CASRAGTGLSYEQYF.

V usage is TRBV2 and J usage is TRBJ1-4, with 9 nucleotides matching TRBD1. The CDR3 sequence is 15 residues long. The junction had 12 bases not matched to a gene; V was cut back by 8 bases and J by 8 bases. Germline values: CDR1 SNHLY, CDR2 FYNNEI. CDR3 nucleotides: TGTGCCAGCGGGCCGGACAGGGGTTGGGGAGAAAAACTGTTTTTT. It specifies CASGPDRGWGEKLFF.

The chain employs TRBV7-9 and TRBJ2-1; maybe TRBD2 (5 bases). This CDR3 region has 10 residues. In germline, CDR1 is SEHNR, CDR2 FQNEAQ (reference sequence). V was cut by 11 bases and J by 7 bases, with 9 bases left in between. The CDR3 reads CAFGGNEQFF. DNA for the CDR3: TGTGCCTTCGGAGGTAATGAGCAGTTCTTC.

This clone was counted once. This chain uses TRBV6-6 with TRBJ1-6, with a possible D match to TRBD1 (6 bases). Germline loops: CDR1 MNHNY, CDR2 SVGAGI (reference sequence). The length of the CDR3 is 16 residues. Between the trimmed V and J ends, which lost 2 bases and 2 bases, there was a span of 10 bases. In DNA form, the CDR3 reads TGTGCCAGCAGTTACAACAGGGCAACCTATAATTCACCCCTCCACTTT. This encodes CASSYNRATYNSPLHF.

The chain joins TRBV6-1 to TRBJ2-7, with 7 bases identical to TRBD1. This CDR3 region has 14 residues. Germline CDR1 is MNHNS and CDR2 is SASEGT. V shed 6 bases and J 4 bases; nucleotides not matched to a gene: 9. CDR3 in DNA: TGTGCCAGCAGGCTAGACAGGGATGGATACGAGCAGTACTTC. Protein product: CASRLDRDGYEQYF.

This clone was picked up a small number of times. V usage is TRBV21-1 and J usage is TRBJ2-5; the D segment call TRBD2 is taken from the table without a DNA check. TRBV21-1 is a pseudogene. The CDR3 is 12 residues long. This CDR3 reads CASSKVVETQYF. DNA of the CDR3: TGTGCCAGCAGCAAAGTCGTGGAGACCCAGTACTTC.